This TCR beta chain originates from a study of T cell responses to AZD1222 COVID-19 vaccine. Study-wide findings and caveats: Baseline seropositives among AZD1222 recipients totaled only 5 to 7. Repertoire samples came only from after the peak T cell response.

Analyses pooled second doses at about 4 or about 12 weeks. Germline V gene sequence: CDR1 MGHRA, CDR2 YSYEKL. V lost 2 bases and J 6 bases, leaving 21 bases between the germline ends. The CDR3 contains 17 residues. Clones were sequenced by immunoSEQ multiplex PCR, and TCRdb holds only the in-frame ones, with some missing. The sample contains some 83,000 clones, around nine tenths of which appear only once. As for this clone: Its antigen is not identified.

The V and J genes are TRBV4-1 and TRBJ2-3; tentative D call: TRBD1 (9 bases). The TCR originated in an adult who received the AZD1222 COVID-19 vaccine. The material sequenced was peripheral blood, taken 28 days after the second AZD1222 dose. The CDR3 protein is CASSQIGRGQGTDTQYF. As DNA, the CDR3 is TGCGCCAGCAGCCAAATCGGGAGGGGACAGGGTACGGATACGCAGTATTTT.